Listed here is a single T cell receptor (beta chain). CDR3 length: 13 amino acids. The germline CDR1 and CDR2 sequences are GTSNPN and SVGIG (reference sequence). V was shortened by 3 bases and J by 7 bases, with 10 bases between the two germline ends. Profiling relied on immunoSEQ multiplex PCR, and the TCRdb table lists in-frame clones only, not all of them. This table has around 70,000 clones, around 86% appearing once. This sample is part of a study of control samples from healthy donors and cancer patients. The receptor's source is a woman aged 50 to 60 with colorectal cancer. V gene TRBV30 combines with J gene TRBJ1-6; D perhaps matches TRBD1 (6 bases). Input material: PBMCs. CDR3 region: CAWSLQGNSPLHF. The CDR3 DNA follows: TGTGCCTGGAGCTTACAGGGAAATTCACCCCTCCACTTT.